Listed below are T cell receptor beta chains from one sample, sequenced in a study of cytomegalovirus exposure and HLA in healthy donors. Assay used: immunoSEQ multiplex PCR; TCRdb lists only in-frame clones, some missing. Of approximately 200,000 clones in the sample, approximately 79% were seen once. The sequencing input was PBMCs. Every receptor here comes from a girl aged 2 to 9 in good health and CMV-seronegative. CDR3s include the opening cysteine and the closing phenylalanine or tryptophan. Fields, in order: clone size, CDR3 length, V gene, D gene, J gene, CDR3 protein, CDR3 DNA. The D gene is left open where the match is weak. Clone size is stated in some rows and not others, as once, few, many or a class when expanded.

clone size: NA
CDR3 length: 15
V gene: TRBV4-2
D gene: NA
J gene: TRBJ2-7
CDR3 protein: CASSQVPTYGYEQYF
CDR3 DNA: TGTGCCAGCAGCCAAGTCCCTACTTACGGGTACGAGCAGTACTTC

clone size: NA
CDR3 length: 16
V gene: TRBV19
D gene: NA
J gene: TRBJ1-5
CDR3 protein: CASSPPPDSSNQPQHF
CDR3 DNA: TGTGCCAGTAGTCCACCCCCGGACAGCAGCAATCAGCCCCAGCATTTT

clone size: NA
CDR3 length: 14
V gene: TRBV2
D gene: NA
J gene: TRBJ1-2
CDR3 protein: CASISIVGDYGYTF
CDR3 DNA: TGTGCCAGCATTTCGATTGTAGGGGACTATGGCTACACCTTC

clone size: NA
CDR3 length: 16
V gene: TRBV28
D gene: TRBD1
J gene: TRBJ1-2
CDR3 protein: CASRHTPGQGFEGYTF
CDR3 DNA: TGTGCCAGCAGGCATACGCCGGGACAGGGTTTTGAGGGCTACACCTTC

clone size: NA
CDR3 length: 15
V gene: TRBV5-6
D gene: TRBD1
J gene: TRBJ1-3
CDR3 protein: CASSYTGAYGNTIYF
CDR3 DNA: TGTGCCAGCAGCTATACAGGGGCGTATGGAAACACCATATATTTT

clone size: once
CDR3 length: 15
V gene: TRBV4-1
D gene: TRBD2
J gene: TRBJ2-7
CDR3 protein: CASSQVGTRLNEQYF
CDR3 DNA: TGCGCCAGCAGCCAAGTAGGGACTAGGCTTAACGAGCAGTACTTC

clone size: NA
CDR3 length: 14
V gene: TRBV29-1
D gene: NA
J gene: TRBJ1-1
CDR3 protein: CSVAGEAGVTEAFF
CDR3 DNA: TGCAGCGTTGCTGGGGAAGCAGGGGTCACTGAAGCTTTCTTT

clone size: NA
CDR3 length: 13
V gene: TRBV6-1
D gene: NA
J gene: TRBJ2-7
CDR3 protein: CASSEDVSYEQYF
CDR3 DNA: TGTGCCAGCAGTGAAGATGTTAGCTACGAGCAGTACTTC

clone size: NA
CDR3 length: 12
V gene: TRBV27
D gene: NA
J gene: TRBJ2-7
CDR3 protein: CASSFQGYEQYF
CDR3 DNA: TGTGCCAGCAGTTTTCAGGGCTACGAGCAGTACTTC

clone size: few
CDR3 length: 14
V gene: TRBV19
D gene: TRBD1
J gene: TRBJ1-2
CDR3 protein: CASSDQGVAWGYTF
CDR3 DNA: TGTGCCAGTAGTGACCAGGGGGTAGCGTGGGGCTACACCTTC

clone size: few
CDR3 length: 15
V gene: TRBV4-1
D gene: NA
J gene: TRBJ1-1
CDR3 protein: CASSQVRAMNTEAFF
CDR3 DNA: TGCGCCAGCAGCCAGGTACGAGCAATGAACACTGAAGCTTTCTTT

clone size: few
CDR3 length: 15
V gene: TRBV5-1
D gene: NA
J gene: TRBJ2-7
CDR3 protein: CASSAMTRIGDEQYF
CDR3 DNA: TGCGCCAGCAGCGCGATGACTAGGATCGGCGACGAGCAGTACTTC

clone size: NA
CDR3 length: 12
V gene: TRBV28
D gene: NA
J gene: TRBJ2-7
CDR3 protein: CASSWGDYEQYF
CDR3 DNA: TGTGCCAGCAGTTGGGGGGACTACGAGCAGTACTTC

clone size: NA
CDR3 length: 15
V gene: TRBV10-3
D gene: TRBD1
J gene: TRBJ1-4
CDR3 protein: CATRTGLATNEKLFF
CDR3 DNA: TGTGCCACCAGGACAGGCCTTGCAACTAATGAAAAACTGTTTTTT